This TCR beta chain was sequenced for a study of blood T cell repertoires in COVID-19. As processed by the authors: Nucleated cell number was recorded as an estimate derived from reference gene primer amplification. Profiled with immunoSEQ multiplex PCR; TCRdb holds only in-frame clones, not every one. The V and J calls and clone size were taken over from that table, and D and trimming were inferred from the DNA. The data contain 62,000 or so clones, approximately 89% of them singletons. With 5 bases removed from V and 3 bases from J, the gap between germline ends came to 14 bases. The CDR3 spans 15 residues. CDR1 and CDR2 (germline): SEHNR, FQNEAQ (reference sequence).

This TCR was recovered from a human donor in a cohort sampled during active COVID-19. This chain joins TRBV7-9 and TRBJ2-1, with D possibly being TRBD2 (6 bases). Sample: peripheral blood. The chain's CDR3 is CASSPEAGIYNEQFF. The CDR3 region has the DNA TGTGCCAGCAGCCCCGAGGCGGGGATCTACAATGAGCAGTTCTTC.